This T cell receptor beta chain is from a study of cytomegalovirus exposure and HLA in healthy donors. General study results and limits: Using the classifier, cytomegalovirus status was reportedly diagnosed with high specificity and sensitivity.

Germline V gene lookup returns CDR1 SEHNR and CDR2 FQNEAQ (reference sequence). The CDR3 has 16 residues. V lost 5 bases to trimming and J lost 4 bases; unmatched junction nucleotides: 10. PCR involved 60 Vbeta and 13 Jbeta primers. Here immunoSEQ multiplex PCR was the method, and the copy in TCRdb shows in-frame clones only, minus some. This sample has 62,000 or so clones; 80% to 90% occur once, and the top ten carry about 1.5%. This clone occurred once. Its matching antigen is unknown. Sequenced input: PBMCs. The receptor's source is a man between 18 and 29 years old in good health and CMV-seronegative. J is TRBJ2-1 and V is TRBV7-9; 8 bases line up with TRBD1. This CDR3 is CASSTDGTGGYNEQFF. The CDR3, as DNA: TGTGCCAGCAGCACAGATGGGACAGGAGGATACAATGAGCAGTTCTTC.